This T cell receptor beta chain came from a study of blood T cell repertoires in COVID-19. In the study overall: The analysed material was cDNA or gDNA that came from T cells, B-cell-depleted T cells, or PBMCs.

Each participant's cohort was designated according to participant-reported clinical history. The assay was immunoSEQ multiplex PCR, and TCRdb's table has in-frame clones only and misses some. The sample includes a few hundred thousand clones, 83% of them seen just once. Germline lookup yields CDR1 MDHEN and CDR2 SYDVKM. The CDR3 has 15 amino acids. V shed 4 bases, J shed 5 bases, and the junction held 6 bases outside the gene matches. The chain combines TRBV28 with TRBJ2-5, with 11 bases that match TRBD1. The clonotype comes from a woman aged 50 to 60 who had recovered from COVID-19. Sequenced material: PBMCs or T cells enriched from blood (not recorded which). The CDR3 sequence: CASSSGQGAWETQYF. CDR3 DNA sequence: TGTGCCAGCAGTTCCGGACAGGGGGCTTGGGAGACCCAGTACTTC.